Listed below are T cell receptor beta chains from one sample, sequenced in a study of T-cell memory formation after mild COVID-19. From the 5' RACE reads, TCRdb called clonotypes with MiXCR, one entry per CDR3 protein. The table records about 200,000 distinct CDR3 sequences, around 8.8% of them present only once. The sequenced sample was PBMCs or a T cell subset sorted from them (not recorded which). These TCRs come from a man aged 18-30 years who had mild COVID-19 (a few samples of this study predate the infection). Cell type and time point are not known. Each CDR3 is given with its conserved first and last residue. A D gene is named only where the DNA matches it firmly. Size is stated for part of the rows, as once, few or many counts, or as a class when the clone is expanded.

v_call	j_call	d_call	clone_size	cdr3_length	cdr3_nt	cdr3_aa
TRBV29-1	TRBJ2-4	NA	few	14	TGCAGCGTCGAGGGGACGACTGTCAGAAACATTCAGTACTTC	CSVEGTTVRNIQYF
TRBV5-4	TRBJ2-7	NA	NA	14	TGTGCCAGCAGCTTCTCCTCGCTGAACTACGAGCAGTACTTC	CASSFSSLNYEQYF
TRBV5-1	TRBJ1-1	NA	many	13	TGTGCCAGCAGCTTACAGGGGAACACTGAAGCTTTCTTT	CASSLQGNTEAFF
TRBV7-8	TRBJ1-5	NA	many	16	TGTGCCAGCAGCTTAGAGAGGGTGAAGAGCAATCAGCCCCAGCATTTT	CASSLERVKSNQPQHF
TRBV9	TRBJ2-5	NA	NA	13	TGTGCCAGCAACACGGGGAGTCAAGAGACCCAGTACTTC	CASNTGSQETQYF
TRBV7-2	TRBJ2-4	NA	NA	14	TGTGCCAGCAGCTTAGGACAGTTCAAAAACATTCAGTACTTC	CASSLGQFKNIQYF
TRBV5-1	TRBJ2-1	NA	many	16	TGCGCCAGCAGCCCGACCGGGGGCCAAGAAGGGAATGAGCAGTTCTTC	CASSPTGGQEGNEQFF
TRBV7-3	TRBJ2-3	TRBD2	many	16	TGTGCCAGCTCCAAAGGGCCCAGCGGGGGGGCAGATACGCAGTATTTT	CASSKGPSGGADTQYF
TRBV4-3	TRBJ2-3	NA	NA	15	TGCGCCAGCAGCCAAGGACTACCGGTCACAGATACGCAGTATTTT	CASSQGLPVTDTQYF
TRBV5-1	TRBJ1-5	NA	many	14	TGCGCCAGCAGCTTGGCAGGGGGCAATCAGCCCCAGCATTTT	CASSLAGGNQPQHF
TRBV7-9	TRBJ1-1	TRBD1	many	13	TGTGCCAGCAGCTTTACCGAGGGGGCGGAAGCTTTCTTT	CASSFTEGAEAFF
TRBV12-3/TRBV12-4	TRBJ1-3	NA	NA	13	TGTGCCAGCAGACCGTTCTCTGGAAACACCATATATTTT	CASRPFSGNTIYF
TRBV9	TRBJ2-7	TRBD2	NA	16	TGTGCCAGCAGCGTAGCTGCTAGCGGGGGGTTCTACGAGCAGTACTTC	CASSVAASGGFYEQYF
TRBV25-1	TRBJ1-3	NA	NA	15	TGTGCCAGCAGTGATCCCCAGAGCGGGGAAAACACCATATATTTT	CASSDPQSGENTIYF
TRBV12-3/TRBV12-4	TRBJ2-3	TRBD2	many	18	TGTGCCAGCAGTCCCGGACTAGCTTCCCGAAGGTGGACAGATACGCAGTATTTT	CASSPGLASRRWTDTQYF
TRBV20-1	TRBJ1-2	NA	many	14	TGCAGTGCTAGTTTCGGCAGGGCTCGCTATGGCTACACCTTC	CSASFGRARYGYTF
TRBV7-2	TRBJ2-5	NA	few	15	TGTGCCAGCAGCTTAGCGGGGGGCACCCTTGGGACCCAGTACTTC	CASSLAGGTLGTQYF
TRBV4-3	TRBJ1-2	TRBD1	few	14	TGCGCCAGCAGCCAGCAGGGGGGAAACTATGGCTACACCTTC	CASSQQGGNYGYTF
TRBV12-3/TRBV12-4	TRBJ1-5	TRBD1	few	15	TGTGCCAGCAGTTTACAGGGGGCGCGGAGTCAGCCCCAGCATTTT	CASSLQGARSQPQHF
TRBV19	TRBJ1-2	NA	few	14	TGTGCCAGTAGGTTACAGGGTGAGGACTATGGCTACACCTTC	CASRLQGEDYGYTF
TRBV6-5	TRBJ1-1	NA	NA	14	TGTGCCAGCAGGATAACAGGGATGAACACTGAAGCTTTCTTT	CASRITGMNTEAFF
TRBV5-6	TRBJ2-6	TRBD1	NA	15	TGTGCCAGCAGCGGACAGGGCGCCTGGGCCAACGTCCTGACTTTC	CASSGQGAWANVLTF
TRBV6-1	TRBJ1-1	TRBD1	few	17	TGTGCCAGCAGCGACAGGGGACGCCGCACAGGGAACACTGAAGCTTTCTTT	CASSDRGRRTGNTEAFF
TRBV12-3/TRBV12-4	TRBJ2-7	NA	many	14	TGTGCCAGCAGTAATCTTCAGGGTCCCCACGAGCAGTACTTC	CASSNLQGPHEQYF
TRBV24-1	TRBJ2-5	TRBD1	once	13	TGTGCCACCAGGGGGACAGGGGAAGAGACCCAGTACTTC	CATRGTGEETQYF
TRBV2	TRBJ2-1	NA	few	13	TGTGCCAGCACCTTCGGGTACTACAATGAGCAGTTCTTC	CASTFGYYNEQFF
TRBV10-3	TRBJ2-7	NA	many	11	TGTGCCATCAGTGCCAGCTACGAGCAGTACTTC	CAISASYEQYF